This TCR beta chain was sequenced for a study of shared clonotypes between healthy human individuals. Study-wide results and limits: Among the subsets, naive ones generally showed larger estimated richness than memory ones. Roughly 5% of naive CD4 clonotypes were shared across a few donors.

Trimming cost V 5 bases and J 0 bases; bases outside gene matches: 2. The CDR3 extends over 15 amino acids. Germline lookup yields CDR1 SEHNR and CDR2 FQNEAQ (reference sequence). Only one count was recorded for this clone. Its antigen is not identified. TCRdb's copy holds only in-frame clones and misses some; the assay was immunoSEQ multiplex PCR. This sample yields more than 2,000,000 clones, of which 85% to 95% are seen a single time; about 0.13% belongs to the top ten. This TCR derives from a man aged 18 to 30 in good health. The rearrangement links TRBV7-9 to TRBJ2-1; the match to TRBD2 covers 9 bases. Source material: naive CD4+ T cells sorted from blood. Subset defined: CD45RA+ positively selected. CDR3 DNA: TGTGCCAGCAGCCGAGCGGGGGGCTCCTACAATGAGCAGTTCTTC. Amino acids: CASSRAGGSYNEQFF.